The sequence of this T cell receptor (beta chain) was determined in a study of blood T cell repertoires in COVID-19. The wider study: Specimens from acute and convalescent COVID-19 originated in the United States, Italy and Spain. T cells, B-cell-depleted T cells, or PBMCs supplied cDNA or gDNA.

Generated by immunoSEQ multiplex PCR, the TCRdb table keeps only in-frame clones and is missing some. Of a few hundred thousand clones detected, around 84% appear once; the ten largest clones hold about 1.4%. V was shortened by 7 bases and J by 4 bases, with 11 bases between the two germline ends. The germline CDR1 and CDR2 sequences are MDHEN and SYDVKM. This CDR3 has 14 residues. The TCR comes from a woman aged 40-49 years who had recovered from COVID-19. Sequencing was done on a sample of peripheral blood. The chain links TRBV28 to TRBJ1-6; weak D call: TRBD1 (5 bases). The CDR3 is CASMPGLYNSPLHF. In DNA form, the CDR3 reads TGTGCCAGCATGCCAGGGCTTTATAATTCACCCCTCCACTTT.